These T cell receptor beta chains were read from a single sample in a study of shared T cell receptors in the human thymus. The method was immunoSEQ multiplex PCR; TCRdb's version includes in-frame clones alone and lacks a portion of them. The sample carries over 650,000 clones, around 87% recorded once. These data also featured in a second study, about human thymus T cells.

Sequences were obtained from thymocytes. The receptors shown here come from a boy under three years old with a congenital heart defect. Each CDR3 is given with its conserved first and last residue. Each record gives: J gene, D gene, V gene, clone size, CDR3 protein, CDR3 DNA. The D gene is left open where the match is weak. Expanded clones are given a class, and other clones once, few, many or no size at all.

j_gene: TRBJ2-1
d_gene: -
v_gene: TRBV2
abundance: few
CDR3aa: CASSAGRQDNEQFF
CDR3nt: TGTGCCAGCAGCGCAGGAAGACAGGACAATGAGCAGTTCTTC

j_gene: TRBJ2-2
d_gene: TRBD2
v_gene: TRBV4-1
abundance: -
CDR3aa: CASSQDLAGNTGELFF
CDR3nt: TGCGCCAGCAGCCAAGATTTAGCGGGAAACACCGGGGAGCTGTTTTTT

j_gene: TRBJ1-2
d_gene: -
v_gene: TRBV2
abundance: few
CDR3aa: CAISQGPNYGYTF
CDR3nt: TGTGCCATTTCACAGGGACCTAACTATGGCTACACCTTC

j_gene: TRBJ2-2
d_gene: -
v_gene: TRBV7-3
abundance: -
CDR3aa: CASSPWRATNTGELFF
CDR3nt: TGTGCCAGCAGCCCTTGGAGGGCAACGAACACCGGGGAGCTGTTTTTT

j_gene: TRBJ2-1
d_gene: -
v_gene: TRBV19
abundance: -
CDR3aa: CASSIGPEANSYNEQFF
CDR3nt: TGTGCCAGTAGTATAGGCCCCGAGGCAAATTCCTACAATGAGCAGTTCTTC

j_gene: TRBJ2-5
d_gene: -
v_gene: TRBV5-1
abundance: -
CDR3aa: CASSSTGSLQETQYF
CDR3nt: TGCGCCAGCAGCTCAACAGGTTCCCTCCAAGAGACCCAGTACTTC

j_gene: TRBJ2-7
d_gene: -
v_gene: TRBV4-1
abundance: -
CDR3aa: CASSLVARGLTYEQYF
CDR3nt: TGCGCCAGCAGCCTAGTAGCCAGGGGCCTAACCTACGAGCAGTACTTC

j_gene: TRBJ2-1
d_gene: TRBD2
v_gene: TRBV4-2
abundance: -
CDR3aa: CASSRKGGLAGGNNEQFF
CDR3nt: TGTGCCAGCAGCCGAAAAGGGGGGCTAGCGGGGGGGAACAATGAGCAGTTCTTC

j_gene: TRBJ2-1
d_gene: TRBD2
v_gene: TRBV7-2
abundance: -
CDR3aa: CASSLGIRVLAGEFDEQFF
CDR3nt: TGTGCCAGCAGCTTAGGAATCAGAGTCCTAGCGGGAGAATTCGATGAGCAGTTCTTC

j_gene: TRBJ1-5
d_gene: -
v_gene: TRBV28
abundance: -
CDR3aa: CASSLSGNQPQHF
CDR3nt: TGTGCCAGCAGTTTGAGCGGCAATCAGCCCCAGCATTTT

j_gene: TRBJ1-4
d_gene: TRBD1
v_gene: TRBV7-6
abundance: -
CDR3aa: CASSSDRGEVATNEKLFF
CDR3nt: TGTGCCAGCAGCTCGGACAGGGGGGAGGTTGCAACTAATGAAAAACTGTTTTTT

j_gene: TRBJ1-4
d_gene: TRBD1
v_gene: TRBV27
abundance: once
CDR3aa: CASSSSGGALEKLFF
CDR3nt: TGTGCCAGCAGTTCATCAGGGGGCGCCCTTGAAAAACTGTTTTTT

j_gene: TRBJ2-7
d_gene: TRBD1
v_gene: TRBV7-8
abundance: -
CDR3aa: CASSLRGQGGSYEQYF
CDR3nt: TGTGCCAGCAGCTTACGGGGACAGGGTGGCTCCTACGAGCAGTACTTC

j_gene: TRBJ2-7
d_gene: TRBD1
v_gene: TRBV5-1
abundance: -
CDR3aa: CASSQGQVNYEQYF
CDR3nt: TGCGCCAGCAGCCAGGGACAGGTTAACTACGAGCAGTACTTC

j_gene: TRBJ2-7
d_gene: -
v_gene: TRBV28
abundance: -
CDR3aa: CASSSLTHRPPTKTHYEQYF
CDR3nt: TGTGCCAGCAGTTCCCTTACGCACAGACCCCCGACTAAAACCCACTACGAGCAGTACTTC

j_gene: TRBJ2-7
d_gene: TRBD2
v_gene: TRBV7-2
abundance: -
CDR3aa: CASSLAQRGGYEQYF
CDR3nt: TGTGCCAGCAGCTTAGCACAGCGGGGGGGCTACGAGCAGTACTTC

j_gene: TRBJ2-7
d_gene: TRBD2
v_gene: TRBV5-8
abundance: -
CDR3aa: CASSLGRGSTYEQYF
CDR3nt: TGTGCCAGCAGCTTGGGGCGGGGGTCCACCTACGAGCAGTACTTC

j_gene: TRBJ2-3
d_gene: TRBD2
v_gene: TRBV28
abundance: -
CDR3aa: CASSFPTSGRGRGTDTQYF
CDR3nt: TGTGCCAGCAGTTTCCCGACTAGCGGGAGAGGGCGGGGCACAGATACGCAGTATTTT

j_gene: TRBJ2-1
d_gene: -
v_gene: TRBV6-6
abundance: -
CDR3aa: CASSGGFYNEQFF
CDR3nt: TGTGCCAGCAGCGGGGGTTTCTACAATGAGCAGTTCTTC

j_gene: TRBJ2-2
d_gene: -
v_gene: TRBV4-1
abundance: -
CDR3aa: CASSLSVSGLSNTGELFF
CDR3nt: TGCGCCAGCAGCCTCTCGGTTAGCGGCCTAAGTAACACCGGGGAGCTGTTTTTT

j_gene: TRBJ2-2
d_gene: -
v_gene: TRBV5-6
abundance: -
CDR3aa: CASSTILAPGELFF
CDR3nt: TGTGCCAGCAGCACGATTCTAGCTCCCGGGGAGCTGTTTTTT

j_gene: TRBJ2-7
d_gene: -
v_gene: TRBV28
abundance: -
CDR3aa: CASSLRFKSPEQYF
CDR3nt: TGTGCCAGCAGTTTACGGTTTAAGTCCCCCGAGCAGTACTTC

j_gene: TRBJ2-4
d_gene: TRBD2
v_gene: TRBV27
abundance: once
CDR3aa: CASSLTTGTSGLGVNIQYF
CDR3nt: TGTGCCAGCAGTTTGACTACCGGGACTAGCGGTCTCGGGGTAAACATTCAGTACTTC

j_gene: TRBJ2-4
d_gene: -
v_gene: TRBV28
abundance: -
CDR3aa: CASSLRVSKNIQYF
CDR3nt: TGTGCCAGCAGTTTGAGGGTTTCAAAAAACATTCAGTACTTC

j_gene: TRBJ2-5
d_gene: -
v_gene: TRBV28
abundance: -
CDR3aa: CASSTAGLQETQYF
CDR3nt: TGTGCCAGCAGTACCGCGGGACTTCAAGAGACCCAGTACTTC

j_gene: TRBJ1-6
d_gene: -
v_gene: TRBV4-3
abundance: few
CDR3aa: CASSQASSGAKGDSPLHF
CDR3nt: TGCGCCAGCAGCCAAGCTTCTTCAGGGGCTAAAGGGGATTCACCCCTCCACTTT

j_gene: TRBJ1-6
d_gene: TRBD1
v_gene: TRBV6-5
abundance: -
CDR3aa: CASSYGGQGENSPLHF
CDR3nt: TGTGCCAGCAGTTACGGCGGACAGGGGGAGAATTCACCCCTCCACTTT

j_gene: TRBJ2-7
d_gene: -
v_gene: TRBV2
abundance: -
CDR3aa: CASSVQETREQYF
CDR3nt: TGTGCCAGCAGTGTTCAGGAAACTCGAGAGCAGTACTTC

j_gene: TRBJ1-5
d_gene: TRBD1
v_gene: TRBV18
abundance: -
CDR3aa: CASSPEGDRGRLGNQPQHF
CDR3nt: TGTGCCAGCTCACCCGAGGGGGACAGGGGGCGGTTAGGCAATCAGCCCCAGCATTTT

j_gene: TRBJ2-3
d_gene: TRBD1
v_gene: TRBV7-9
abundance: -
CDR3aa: CASSLRDSDTDTQYF
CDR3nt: TGTGCCAGCAGCCTCCGGGACAGCGACACAGATACGCAGTATTTT

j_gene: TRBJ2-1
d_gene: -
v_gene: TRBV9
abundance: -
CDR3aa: CASSVGGSLSNEQFF
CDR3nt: TGTGCCAGCAGCGTAGGCGGTAGCCTATCCAATGAGCAGTTCTTC

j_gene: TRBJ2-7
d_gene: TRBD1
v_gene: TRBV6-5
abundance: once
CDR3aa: CASRVDRALSYEQYF
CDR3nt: TGTGCCAGCAGAGTCGACAGGGCCCTTTCCTACGAGCAGTACTTC

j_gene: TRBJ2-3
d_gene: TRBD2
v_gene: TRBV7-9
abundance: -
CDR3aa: CASSLFPSGEEDTQYF
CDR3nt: TGTGCCAGCAGCTTATTTCCTAGCGGGGAGGAGGATACGCAGTATTTT

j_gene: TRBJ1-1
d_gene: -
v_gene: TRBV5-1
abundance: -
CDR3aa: CASRQPDMNTEAFF
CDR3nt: TGCGCCAGCAGACAGCCTGACATGAACACTGAAGCTTTCTTT

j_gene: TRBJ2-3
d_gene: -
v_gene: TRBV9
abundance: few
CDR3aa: CASSVALPPDTQYF
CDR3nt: TGTGCCAGCAGCGTAGCCCTCCCCCCAGATACGCAGTATTTT

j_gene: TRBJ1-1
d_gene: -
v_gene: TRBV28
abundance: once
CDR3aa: CASSLPPGHPNTEAFF
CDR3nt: TGTGCCAGCAGTTTACCCCCGGGACATCCGAACACTGAAGCTTTCTTT

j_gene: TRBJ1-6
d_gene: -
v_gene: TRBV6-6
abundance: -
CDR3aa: CASSSRGGFYNSPLHF
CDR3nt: TGTGCCAGCAGTTCCCGGGGGGGCTTCTATAATTCACCCCTCCACTTT

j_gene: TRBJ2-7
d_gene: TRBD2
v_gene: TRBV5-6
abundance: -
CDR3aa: CASSFSGSQPEGNIGQYF
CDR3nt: TGTGCCAGCAGCTTTAGCGGGAGCCAACCCGAGGGGAATATCGGGCAGTACTTC

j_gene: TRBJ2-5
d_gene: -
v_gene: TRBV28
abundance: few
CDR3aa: CASSAAGTARPEETQYF
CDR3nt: TGTGCCAGCAGCGCCGCGGGGACAGCCCGCCCTGAAGAGACCCAGTACTTC

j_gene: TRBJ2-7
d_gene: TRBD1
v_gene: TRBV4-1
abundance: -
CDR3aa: CASSQDRGDRGSEQYF
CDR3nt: TGCGCCAGCAGCCAAGATCGGGGGGACAGGGGGTCCGAGCAGTACTTC

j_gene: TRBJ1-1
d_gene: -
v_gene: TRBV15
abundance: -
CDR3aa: CATSRETPLSFTEAFF
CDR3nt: TGTGCCACCAGCAGAGAAACTCCCCTGAGTTTCACTGAAGCTTTCTTT

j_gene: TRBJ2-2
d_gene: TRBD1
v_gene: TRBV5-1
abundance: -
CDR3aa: CASSLWSGQGITGELFF
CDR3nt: TGCGCCAGCAGCTTGTGGTCGGGACAGGGGATAACCGGGGAGCTGTTTTTT

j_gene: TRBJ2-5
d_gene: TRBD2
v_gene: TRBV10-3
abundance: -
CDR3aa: CAIRHPSLAGGTQYF
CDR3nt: TGTGCCATCAGACACCCCTCGCTAGCGGGAGGGACCCAGTACTTC

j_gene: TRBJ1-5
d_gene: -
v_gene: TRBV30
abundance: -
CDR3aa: CAWNPTGHSNQPQHF
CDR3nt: TGTGCCTGGAATCCGACAGGACATAGCAATCAGCCCCAGCATTTT

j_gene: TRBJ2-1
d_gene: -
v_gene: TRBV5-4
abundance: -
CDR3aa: CASSLFTSNEQFF
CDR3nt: TGTGCCAGCAGCTTGTTCACGAGCAATGAGCAGTTCTTC

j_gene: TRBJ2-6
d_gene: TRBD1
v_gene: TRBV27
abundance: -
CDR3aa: CASSSGQGATGANVLTF
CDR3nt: TGTGCCAGCAGTTCGGGACAGGGGGCAACTGGGGCCAACGTCCTGACTTTC

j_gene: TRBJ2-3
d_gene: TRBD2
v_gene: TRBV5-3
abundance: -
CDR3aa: CARSCAPSGGRTDTQYF
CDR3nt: TGTGCCAGAAGCTGTGCCCCTAGCGGGGGACGCACAGATACGCAGTATTTT

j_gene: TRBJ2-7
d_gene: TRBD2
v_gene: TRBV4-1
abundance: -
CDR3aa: CASSQPGLAGGPSYEQYF
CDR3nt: TGCGCCAGCAGCCAACCGGGACTAGCGGGGGGGCCTTCCTACGAGCAGTACTTC

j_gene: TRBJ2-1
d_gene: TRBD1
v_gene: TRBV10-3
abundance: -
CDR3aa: CAISPLMTGLYNEQFF
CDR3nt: TGTGCCATCAGCCCCTTAATGACAGGGCTCTACAATGAGCAGTTCTTC

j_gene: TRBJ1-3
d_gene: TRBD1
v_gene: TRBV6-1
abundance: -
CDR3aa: CASSGTGSAGNTIYF
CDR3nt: TGTGCCAGCAGTGGGACAGGGTCGGCAGGAAACACCATATATTTT

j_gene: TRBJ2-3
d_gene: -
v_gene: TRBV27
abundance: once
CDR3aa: CASSETATSTDTQYF
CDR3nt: TGTGCCAGCAGTGAGACAGCTACTAGCACAGATACGCAGTATTTT

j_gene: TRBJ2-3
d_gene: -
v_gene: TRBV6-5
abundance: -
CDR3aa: CASSYVPSDTQYF
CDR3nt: TGTGCCAGCAGTTATGTCCCCTCGGATACGCAGTATTTT

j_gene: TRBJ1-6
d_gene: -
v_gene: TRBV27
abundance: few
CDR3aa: CASSLRSSYNSPLHF
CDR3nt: TGTGCCAGCAGTTTGCGGAGCTCCTATAATTCACCCCTCCACTTT

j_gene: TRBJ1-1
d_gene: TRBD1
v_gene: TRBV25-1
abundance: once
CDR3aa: CASSVQGDTEAFF
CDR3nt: TGTGCCAGCAGTGTACAGGGGGACACTGAAGCTTTCTTT

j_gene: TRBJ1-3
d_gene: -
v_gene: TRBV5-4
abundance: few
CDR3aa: CASSSDRRTGNTIYF
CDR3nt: TGTGCCAGCAGCTCCGACAGGAGAACTGGAAACACCATATATTTT

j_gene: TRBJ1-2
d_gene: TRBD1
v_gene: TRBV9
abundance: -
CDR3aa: CASSASPGGSGYTF
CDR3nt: TGTGCCAGCAGCGCTAGTCCAGGGGGAAGTGGCTACACCTTC

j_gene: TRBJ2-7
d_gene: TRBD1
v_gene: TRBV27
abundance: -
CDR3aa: CASRRKTGAYEQYF
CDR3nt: TGTGCCAGCAGGCGGAAAACAGGGGCCTACGAGCAGTACTTC

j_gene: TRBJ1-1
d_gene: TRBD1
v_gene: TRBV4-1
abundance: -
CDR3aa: CASSQRDRGRKNTEAFF
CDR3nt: TGCGCCAGCAGCCAACGCGACAGGGGGCGAAAGAACACTGAAGCTTTCTTT

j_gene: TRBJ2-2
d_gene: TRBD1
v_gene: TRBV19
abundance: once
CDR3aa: CASSGDSRNTGELFF
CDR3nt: TGTGCCAGTAGTGGGGACAGCCGGAACACCGGGGAGCTGTTTTTT